This T cell receptor (beta chain) originates from a study of blood T cell repertoires in COVID-19. Background on the study: Material from acute and convalescent COVID-19 was sourced from the United States, Italy and Spain. PBMCs, B-cell-depleted T cells, or T cells provided the cDNA or gDNA that made up the material.

Under the authors' procedure: Using reference gene primer amplification, nucleated cell counts were estimated. Libraries were prepared by immunoSEQ multiplex PCR; TCRdb keeps only in-frame clonotypes and omits some of them. V and J calls and clone size are copied from that table; D and trimming were computed from the DNA. The repertoire has more than 100,000 clones, about four fifths of them found once; the top ten carry approximately 4%. Looked up from germline, CDR1 is GTSNPN and CDR2 is SVGIG (reference sequence). Trimming cost V 3 bases and J 2 bases, with 8 bases left between them. The CDR3 runs 13 residues.

The chain carries TRBV30 and TRBJ1-3; tentative D call: TRBD1 (6 bases). The sequence came from a woman aged 80 or over with acute or convalescent COVID-19. The sequencing sample was made of peripheral blood. The DNA of the CDR3 is TGTGCCTGGAGAGGGGGTGCTGGAAACACCATATATTTT. As protein: CAWRGGAGNTIYF.